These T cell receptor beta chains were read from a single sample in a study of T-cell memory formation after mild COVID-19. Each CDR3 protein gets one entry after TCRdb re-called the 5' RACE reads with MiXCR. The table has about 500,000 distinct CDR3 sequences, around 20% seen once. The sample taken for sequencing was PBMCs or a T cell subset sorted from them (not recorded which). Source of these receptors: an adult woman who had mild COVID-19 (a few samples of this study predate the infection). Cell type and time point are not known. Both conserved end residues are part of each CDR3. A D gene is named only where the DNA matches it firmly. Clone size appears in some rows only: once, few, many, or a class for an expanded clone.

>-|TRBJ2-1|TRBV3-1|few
CASSQVAGRNEQFF
TGTGCCAGCAGCCAAGTCGCGGGGAGAAATGAGCAGTTCTTC
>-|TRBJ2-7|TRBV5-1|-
CASSKGRGNEQYF
TGCGCCAGCAGCAAGGGACGGGGAAACGAGCAGTACTTC
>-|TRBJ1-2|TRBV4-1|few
CASSQDTGILGGYTF
TGCGCCAGCAGCCAAGATACGGGGATTTTGGGGGGCTACACCTTC
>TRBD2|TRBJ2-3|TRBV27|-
CASSSTAGLAGTPATDTQYF
TGTGCCAGCAGTTCCACGGCGGGACTAGCGGGAACCCCCGCCACAGATACGCAGTATTTT
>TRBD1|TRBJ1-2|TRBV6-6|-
CASSPPSGTGVGYTF
TGTGCCAGCAGCCCACCCTCCGGGACAGGGGTTGGCTACACCTTC
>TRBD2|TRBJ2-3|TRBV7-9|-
CASSLLAGGGGTDTQYF
TGTGCCAGCAGCCTACTAGCGGGAGGTGGCGGCACAGATACGCAGTATTTT
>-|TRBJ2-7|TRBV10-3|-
CAITPGVGTPGLRSSDEQYF
TGTGCCATCACCCCAGGGGTCGGGACTCCCGGTCTCCGCAGCTCGGACGAGCAGTACTTC
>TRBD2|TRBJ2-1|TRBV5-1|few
CASSLLTGGHNEQFF
TGCGCCAGCAGCTTGCTTACGGGGGGGCACAATGAGCAGTTCTTC
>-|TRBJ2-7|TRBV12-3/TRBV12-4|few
CASSSPWDEQYF
TGTGCCAGCAGTTCGCCTTGGGACGAGCAGTACTTC
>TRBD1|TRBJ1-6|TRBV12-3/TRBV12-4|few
CASSPRTGDNSPLHF
TGTGCCAGCAGCCCCCGGACAGGGGATAATTCACCCCTCCACTTT
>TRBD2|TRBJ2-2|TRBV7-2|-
CASSHPGLAGGPTGELFF
TGTGCCAGCAGCCACCCTGGACTAGCGGGGGGGCCCACCGGGGAGCTGTTTTTT
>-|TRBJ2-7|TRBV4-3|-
CASSQERETPYEQYF
TGCGCCAGCAGCCAAGAGCGTGAGACACCTTATGAGCAGTACTTC
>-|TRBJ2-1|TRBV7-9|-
CASSTQGLSYNEQFF
TGTGCCAGCAGCACTCAGGGACTCTCCTACAATGAGCAGTTCTTC
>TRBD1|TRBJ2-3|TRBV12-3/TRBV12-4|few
CASKTGGVDTQYF
TGTGCCAGCAAGACAGGGGGGGTAGATACGCAGTATTTT
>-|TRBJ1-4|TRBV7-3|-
CASSIEGGGKLFF
TGTGCCAGCAGCATTGAGGGAGGGGGAAAACTGTTTTTT
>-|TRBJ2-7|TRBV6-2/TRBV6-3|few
CASDQGFEQYF
TGTGCCAGCGACCAGGGGTTCGAGCAGTACTTC
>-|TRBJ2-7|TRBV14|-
CASGSGVGQYF
TGTGCCAGCGGCTCCGGGGTAGGGCAGTACTTC
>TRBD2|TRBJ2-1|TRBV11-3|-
CASSLGPLAGENEQFF
TGTGCCAGCAGCTTAGGCCCCTTAGCGGGAGAGAATGAGCAGTTCTTC
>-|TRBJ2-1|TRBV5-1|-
CASSLSRDRNEQFF
TGCGCCAGCAGCTTGTCGCGGGATCGAAATGAGCAGTTCTTC
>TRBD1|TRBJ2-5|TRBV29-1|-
CSVGQQETQYF
TGCAGCGTGGGACAGCAAGAGACCCAGTACTTC
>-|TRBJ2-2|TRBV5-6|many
CASSLGGVTGELFF
TGTGCCAGCAGCTTGGGAGGGGTGACCGGGGAGCTGTTTTTT
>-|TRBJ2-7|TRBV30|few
CAWTGQGGGEQYF
TGTGCCTGGACAGGCCAGGGGGGCGGCGAGCAGTACTTC
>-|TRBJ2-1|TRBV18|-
CASSPPLSGSYNEQFF
TGTGCCAGCTCACCACCGCTTAGCGGTTCCTACAATGAGCAGTTCTTC
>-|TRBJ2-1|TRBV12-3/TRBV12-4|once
CASSFSGGRFYNEQFF
TGTGCCAGCAGTTTTAGCGGAGGACGATTCTACAATGAGCAGTTCTTC
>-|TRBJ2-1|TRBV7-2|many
CASSSRTGYNEQFF
TGTGCCAGCAGCTCCCGGACGGGCTACAATGAGCAGTTCTTC
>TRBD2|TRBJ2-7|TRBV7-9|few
CASRGLAGYEQYF
TGTGCCAGCAGAGGACTAGCGGGATACGAGCAGTACTTC
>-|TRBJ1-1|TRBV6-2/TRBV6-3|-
CASRDLPNTEAFF
TGTGCCAGCAGGGACTTACCGAACACTGAAGCTTTCTTT
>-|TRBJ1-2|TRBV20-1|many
CSASWQGYGYTF
TGCAGTGCTAGTTGGCAGGGCTATGGCTACACCTTC
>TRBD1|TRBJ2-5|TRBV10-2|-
CASIRDRGVETQYF
TGCGCCAGCATAAGAGACAGGGGGGTAGAGACCCAGTACTTC
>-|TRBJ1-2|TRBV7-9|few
CASSPFDSAGYTF
TGTGCCAGCAGCCCTTTCGACTCGGCGGGCTACACCTTC
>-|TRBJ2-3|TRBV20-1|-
CSAPDKRVTDTQYF
TGCAGTGCTCCGGACAAGAGGGTAACAGATACGCAGTATTTT
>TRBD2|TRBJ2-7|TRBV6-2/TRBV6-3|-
CASSYKTGGSYEQYF
TGTGCCAGCAGTTACAAGACGGGAGGGTCCTACGAGCAGTACTTC
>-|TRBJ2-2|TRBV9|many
CASSATGELFF
TGTGCCAGCAGCGCCACCGGGGAGCTGTTTTTT
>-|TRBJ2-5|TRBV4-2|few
CASSQGSRRGETQYF
TGTGCCAGCAGCCAAGGAAGTCGCAGGGGAGAGACCCAGTACTTC
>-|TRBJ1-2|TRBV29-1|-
CSVGDGYTF
TGCAGCGTTGGGGATGGCTACACCTTC
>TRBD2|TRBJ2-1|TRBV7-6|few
CASSLAIAGTNEQFF
TGTGCCAGCAGCTTAGCAATAGCGGGGACTAATGAGCAGTTCTTC
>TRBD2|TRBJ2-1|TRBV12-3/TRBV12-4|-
CASSLPLLAGGGNEQFF
TGTGCCAGCAGTTTACCCCTATTAGCGGGAGGGGGGAATGAGCAGTTCTTC
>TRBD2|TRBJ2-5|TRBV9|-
CASSVGLAGGQETQYF
TGTGCCAGCAGCGTAGGACTAGCGGGAGGCCAAGAGACCCAGTACTTC
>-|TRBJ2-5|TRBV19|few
CASSFTGLGGKETQYF
TGTGCCAGTAGCTTCACGGGACTTGGAGGGAAAGAGACCCAGTACTTC
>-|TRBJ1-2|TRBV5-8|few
CASSLRSSGYGYTF
TGTGCCAGCAGCTTGCGCAGTTCCGGCTATGGCTACACCTTC